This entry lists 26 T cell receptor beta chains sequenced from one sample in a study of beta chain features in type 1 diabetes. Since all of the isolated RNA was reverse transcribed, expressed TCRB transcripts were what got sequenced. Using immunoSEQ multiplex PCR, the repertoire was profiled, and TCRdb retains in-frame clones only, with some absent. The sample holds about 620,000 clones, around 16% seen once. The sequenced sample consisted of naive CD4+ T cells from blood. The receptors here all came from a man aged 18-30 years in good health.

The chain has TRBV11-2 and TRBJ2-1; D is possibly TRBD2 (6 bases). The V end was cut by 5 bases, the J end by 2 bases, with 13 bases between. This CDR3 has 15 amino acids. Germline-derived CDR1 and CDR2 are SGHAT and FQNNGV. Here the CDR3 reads CASSPSGTPYNEQFF. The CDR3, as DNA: TGTGCCAGCAGCCCCTCCGGGACTCCCTACAATGAGCAGTTCTTC.

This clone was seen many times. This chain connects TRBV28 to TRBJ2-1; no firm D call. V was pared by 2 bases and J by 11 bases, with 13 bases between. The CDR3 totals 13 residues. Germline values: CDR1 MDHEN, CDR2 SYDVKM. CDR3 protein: CASSLPLLHQQFF. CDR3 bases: TGTGCCAGCAGTTTACCCCTTCTCCACCAGCAGTTCTTC.

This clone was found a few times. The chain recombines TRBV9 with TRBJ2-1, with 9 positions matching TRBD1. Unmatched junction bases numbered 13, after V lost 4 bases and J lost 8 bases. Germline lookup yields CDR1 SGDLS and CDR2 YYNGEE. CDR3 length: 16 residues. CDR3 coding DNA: TGTGCCAGCAGCCCCGATAGGGGACAGGGTTGGGATGAGCAGTTCTTC. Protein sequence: CASSPDRGQGWDEQFF. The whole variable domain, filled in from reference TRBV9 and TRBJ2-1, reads DSGVTQTPKHLITATGQRVTLRCSPRSGDLSVYWYQQSLDQGLQFLIQYYNGEERAKGNILERFSAQQFPDLHSELNLSSLELGDSALYFCASSPDRGQGWDEQFFGPGTRLTVL.

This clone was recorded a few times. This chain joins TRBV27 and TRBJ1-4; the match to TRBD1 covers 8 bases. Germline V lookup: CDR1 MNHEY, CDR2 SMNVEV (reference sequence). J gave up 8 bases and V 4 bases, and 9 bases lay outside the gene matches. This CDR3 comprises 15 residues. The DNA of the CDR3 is TGTGCCAGCAGTTCCCAGGACAGGGTAGACGAAAAACTGTTTTTT. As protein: CASSSQDRVDEKLFF.

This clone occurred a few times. CDR3 DNA sequence: TGTGCCAGCAGTGAAGCGCGAGGGCTACTAACTAACGGCTACACCTTC. This codes for CASSEARGLLTNGYTF. The V call is TRBV2, the J call TRBJ1-2, with D uncertain. The CDR3 is made up of 16 amino acids. The V end lost 0 bases, the J end lost 8 bases, and 19 bases lay between the germline ends. From germline, CDR1 is SNHLY and CDR2 FYNNEI.

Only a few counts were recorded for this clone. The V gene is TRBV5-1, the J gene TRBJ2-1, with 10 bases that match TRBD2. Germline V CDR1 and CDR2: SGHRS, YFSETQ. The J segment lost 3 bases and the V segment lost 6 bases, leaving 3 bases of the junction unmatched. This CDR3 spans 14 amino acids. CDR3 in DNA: TGCGCCAGCACAGCGGGAGGGGTCTACAATGAGCAGTTCTTC. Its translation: CASTAGGVYNEQFF.

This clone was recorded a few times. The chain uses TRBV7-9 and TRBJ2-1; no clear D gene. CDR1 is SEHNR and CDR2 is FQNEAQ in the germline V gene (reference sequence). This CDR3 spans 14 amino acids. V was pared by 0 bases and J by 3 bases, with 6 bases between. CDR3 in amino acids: CASSLALVYNEQFF. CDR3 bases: TGTGCCAGCAGCTTAGCGCTAGTCTACAATGAGCAGTTCTTC. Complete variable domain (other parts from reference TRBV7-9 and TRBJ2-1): DTGVSQNPRHKITKRGQNVTFRCDPISEHNRLYWYRQTLGQGPEFLTYFQNEAQLEKSRLLSDRFSAERPKGSFSTLEIQRTEQGDSAMYLCASSLALVYNEQFFGPGTRLTVL.

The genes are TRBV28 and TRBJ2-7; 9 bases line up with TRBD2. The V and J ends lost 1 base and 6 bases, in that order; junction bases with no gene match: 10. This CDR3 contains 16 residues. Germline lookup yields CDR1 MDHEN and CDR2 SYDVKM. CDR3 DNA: TGTGCCAGCAGTTTATACTTTAGCGGGAGAGGCGTCGAGCAGTACTTC. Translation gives CASSLYFSGRGVEQYF.

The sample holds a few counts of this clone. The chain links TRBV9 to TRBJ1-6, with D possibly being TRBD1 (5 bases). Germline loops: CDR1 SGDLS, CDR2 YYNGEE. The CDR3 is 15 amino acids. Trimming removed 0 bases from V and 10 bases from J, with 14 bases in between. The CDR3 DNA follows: TGTGCCAGCAGCGTAGTCGGGGGGTCCAACTCACCCCTCCACTTT. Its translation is CASSVVGGSNSPLHF.

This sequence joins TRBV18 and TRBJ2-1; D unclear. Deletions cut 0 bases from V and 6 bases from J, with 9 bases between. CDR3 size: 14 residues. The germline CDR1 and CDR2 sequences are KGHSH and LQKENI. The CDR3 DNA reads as TGTGCCAGCTCACCACCTTCGGTGAGCAATGAGCAGTTCTTC. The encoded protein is CASSPPSVSNEQFF.

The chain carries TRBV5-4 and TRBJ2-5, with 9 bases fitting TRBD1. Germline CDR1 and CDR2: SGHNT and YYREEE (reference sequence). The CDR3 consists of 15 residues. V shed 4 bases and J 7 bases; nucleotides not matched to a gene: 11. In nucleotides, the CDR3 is TGTGCCAGCAGCCCCCGGGACAGGGTATTCGGGACCCAGTACTTC. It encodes CASSPRDRVFGTQYF.

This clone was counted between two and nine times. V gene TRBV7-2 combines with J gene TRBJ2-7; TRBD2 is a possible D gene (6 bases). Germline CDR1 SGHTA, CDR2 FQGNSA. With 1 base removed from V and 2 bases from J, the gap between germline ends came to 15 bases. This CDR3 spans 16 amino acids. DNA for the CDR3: TGTGCCAGCAGCTTAGGGGGCGGGATTGTGCCCTACGAGCAGTACTTC. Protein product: CASSLGGGIVPYEQYF.

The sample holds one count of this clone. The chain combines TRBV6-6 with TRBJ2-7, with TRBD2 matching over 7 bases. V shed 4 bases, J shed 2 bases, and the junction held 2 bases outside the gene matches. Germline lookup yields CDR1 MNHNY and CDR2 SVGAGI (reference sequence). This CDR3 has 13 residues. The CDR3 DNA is TGTGCCAGCAGTTCTAGCGGACCCTACGAGCAGTACTTC. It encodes CASSSSGPYEQYF.

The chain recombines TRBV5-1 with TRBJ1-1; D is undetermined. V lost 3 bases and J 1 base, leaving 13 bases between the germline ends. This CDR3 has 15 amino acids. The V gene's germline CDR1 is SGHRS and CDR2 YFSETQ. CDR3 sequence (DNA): TGCGCCAGCAGCTCAGGCCTAAACCCGAACACTGAAGCTTTCTTT. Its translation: CASSSGLNPNTEAFF.

CDR3 in amino acids: CASSQVSTGTVEYF. The CDR3 DNA is TGTGCCAGCAGCCAAGTTAGTACCGGGACAGTAGAGTACTTC. The chain is built from TRBV4-2 and TRBJ2-4; the match to TRBD1 covers 7 bases. The CDR3 is 14 amino acids. V shed 1 base and J 14 bases; nucleotides not matched to a gene: 11. Germline V gene lookup returns CDR1 LGHNA and CDR2 YNFKEQ.

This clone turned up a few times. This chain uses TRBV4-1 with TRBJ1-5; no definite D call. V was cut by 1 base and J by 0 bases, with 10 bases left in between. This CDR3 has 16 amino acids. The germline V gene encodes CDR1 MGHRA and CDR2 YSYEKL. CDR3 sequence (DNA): TGCGCCAGCAGCCAAGTAGACATATATAGCAATCAGCCCCAGCATTTT. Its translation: CASSQVDIYSNQPQHF.

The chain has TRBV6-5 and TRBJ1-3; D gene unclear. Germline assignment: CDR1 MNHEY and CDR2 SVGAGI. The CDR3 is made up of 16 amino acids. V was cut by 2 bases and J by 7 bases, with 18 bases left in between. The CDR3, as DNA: TGTGCCAGCAGTTACGCCCCGCCAGTTGGCGGGAACACCATATATTTT. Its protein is CASSYAPPVGGNTIYF.

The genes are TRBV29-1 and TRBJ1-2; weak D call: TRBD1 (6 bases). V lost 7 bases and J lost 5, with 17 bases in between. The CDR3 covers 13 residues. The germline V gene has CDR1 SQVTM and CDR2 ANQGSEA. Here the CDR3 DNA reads TGCAGCGCCGGGACAAAGGGGAGTTATGGCTACACCTTC. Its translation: CSAGTKGSYGYTF.

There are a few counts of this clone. CDR3 sequence (DNA): TGTGCCAGCTCACCTGATCAGAGCGGTGAAGCTTTCTTT. Translated, it gives CASSPDQSGEAFF. V gene TRBV18 combines with J gene TRBJ1-1; D gene uncertain. The germline V gene encodes CDR1 KGHSH and CDR2 LQKENI. The V and J ends lost 3 bases and 7 bases respectively, with 12 bases between them. The CDR3 consists of 13 residues.

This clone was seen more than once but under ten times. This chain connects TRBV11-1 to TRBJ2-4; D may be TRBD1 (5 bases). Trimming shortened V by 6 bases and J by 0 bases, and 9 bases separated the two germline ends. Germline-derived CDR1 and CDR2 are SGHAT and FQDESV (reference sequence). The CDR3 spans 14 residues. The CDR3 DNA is TGTGCCAGCAGTCCCCAGGGAGCCAAAAACATTCAGTACTTC. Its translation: CASSPQGAKNIQYF.

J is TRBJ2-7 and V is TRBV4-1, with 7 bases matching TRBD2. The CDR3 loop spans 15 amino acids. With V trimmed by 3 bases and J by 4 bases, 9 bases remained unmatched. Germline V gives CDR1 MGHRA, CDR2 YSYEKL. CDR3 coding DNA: TGCGCCAGCAGCCATGGACTAGTCACACTTTACGAGCAGTACTTC. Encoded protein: CASSHGLVTLYEQYF.

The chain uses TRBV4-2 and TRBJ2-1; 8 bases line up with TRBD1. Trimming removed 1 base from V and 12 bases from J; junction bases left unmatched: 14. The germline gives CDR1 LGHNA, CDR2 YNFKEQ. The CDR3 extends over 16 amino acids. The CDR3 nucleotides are TGTGCCAGCAGCCAAGTAGGGCAGGGGGCGCAGATGGGGCAGTTCTTC. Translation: CASSQVGQGAQMGQFF.

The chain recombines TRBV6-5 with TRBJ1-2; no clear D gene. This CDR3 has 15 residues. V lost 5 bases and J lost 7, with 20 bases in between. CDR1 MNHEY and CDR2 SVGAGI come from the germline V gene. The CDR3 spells CASSIMGYLSGGYTF. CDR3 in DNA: TGTGCCAGCAGTATAATGGGCTACCTATCGGGTGGCTACACCTTC.

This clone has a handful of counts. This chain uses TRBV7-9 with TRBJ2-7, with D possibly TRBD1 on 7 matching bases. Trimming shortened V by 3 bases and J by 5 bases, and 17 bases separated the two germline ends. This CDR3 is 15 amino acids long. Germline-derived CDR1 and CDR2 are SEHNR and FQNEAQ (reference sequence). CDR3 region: CASSLDGGGVDEQYF. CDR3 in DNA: TGTGCCAGCAGCTTGGACGGAGGGGGCGTTGACGAGCAGTACTTC. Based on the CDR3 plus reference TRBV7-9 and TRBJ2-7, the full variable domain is DTGVSQNPRHKITKRGQNVTFRCDPISEHNRLYWYRQTLGQGPEFLTYFQNEAQLEKSRLLSDRFSAERPKGSFSTLEIQRTEQGDSAMYLCASSLDGGGVDEQYFGPGTRLTVT.

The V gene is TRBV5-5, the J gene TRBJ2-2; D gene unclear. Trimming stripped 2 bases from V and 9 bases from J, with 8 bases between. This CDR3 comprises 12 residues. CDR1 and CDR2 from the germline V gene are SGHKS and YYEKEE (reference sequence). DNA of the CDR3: TGTGCCAGCAGCTTTGATCGTAGGGAGCTGTTTTTT. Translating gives CASSFDRRELFF.

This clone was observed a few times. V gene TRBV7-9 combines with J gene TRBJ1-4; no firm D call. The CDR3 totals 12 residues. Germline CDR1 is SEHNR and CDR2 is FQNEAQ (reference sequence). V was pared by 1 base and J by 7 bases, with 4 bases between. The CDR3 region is CASSLGAEKLFF. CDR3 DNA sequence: TGTGCCAGCAGCTTAGGTGCTGAAAAACTGTTTTTT.